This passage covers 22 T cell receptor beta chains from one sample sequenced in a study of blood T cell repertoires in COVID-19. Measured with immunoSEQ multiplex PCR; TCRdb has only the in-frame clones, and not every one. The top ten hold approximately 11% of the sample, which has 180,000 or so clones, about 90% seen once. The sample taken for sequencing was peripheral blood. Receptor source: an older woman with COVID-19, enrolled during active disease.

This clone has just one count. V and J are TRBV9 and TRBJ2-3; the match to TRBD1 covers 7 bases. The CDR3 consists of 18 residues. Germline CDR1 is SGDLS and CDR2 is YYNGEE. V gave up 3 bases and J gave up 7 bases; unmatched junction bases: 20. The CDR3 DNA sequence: TGTGCCAGCAGCGACCCCTCCCTTCCGCGGAAGGGGGCATATACGCAGTATTTT. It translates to CASSDPSLPRKGAYTQYF.

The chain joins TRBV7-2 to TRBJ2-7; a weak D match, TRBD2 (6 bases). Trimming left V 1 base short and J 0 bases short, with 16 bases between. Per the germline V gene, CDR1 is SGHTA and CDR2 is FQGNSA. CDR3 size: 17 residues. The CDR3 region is CASSLERANSGSYEQYF. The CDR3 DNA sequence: TGTGCCAGCAGCTTAGAAAGAGCGAATAGCGGCTCCTACGAGCAGTACTTC. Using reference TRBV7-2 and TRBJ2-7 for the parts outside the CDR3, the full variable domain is GAGVSQSPSNKVTEKGKDVELRCDPISGHTALYWYRQSLGQGLEFLIYFQGNSAPDKSGLPSDRFSAERTGGSVSTLTIQRTQQEDSAVYLCASSLERANSGSYEQYFGPGTRLTVT.

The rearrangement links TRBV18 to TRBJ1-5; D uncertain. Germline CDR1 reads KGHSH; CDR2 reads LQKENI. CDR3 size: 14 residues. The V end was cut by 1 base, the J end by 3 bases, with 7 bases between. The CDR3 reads CASSPRQDNQPQHF. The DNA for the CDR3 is TGTGCCAGCTCACCACGGCAGGACAATCAGCCCCAGCATTTT.

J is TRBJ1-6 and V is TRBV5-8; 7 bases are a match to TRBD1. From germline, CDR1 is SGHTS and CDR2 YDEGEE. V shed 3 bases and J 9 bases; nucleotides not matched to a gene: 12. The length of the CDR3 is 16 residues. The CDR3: CASSSGQTYRGSPLHF. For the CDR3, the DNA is TGTGCCAGCAGCTCGGGACAGACCTACAGGGGTTCACCCCTCCACTTT.

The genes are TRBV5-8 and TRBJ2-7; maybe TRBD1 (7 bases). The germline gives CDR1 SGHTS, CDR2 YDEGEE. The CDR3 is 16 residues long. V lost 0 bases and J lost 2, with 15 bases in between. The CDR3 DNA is TGTGCCAGCAGCTTGGAGGGCGGGACAGCAGCCTACGAGCAGTACTTC. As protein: CASSLEGGTAAYEQYF.

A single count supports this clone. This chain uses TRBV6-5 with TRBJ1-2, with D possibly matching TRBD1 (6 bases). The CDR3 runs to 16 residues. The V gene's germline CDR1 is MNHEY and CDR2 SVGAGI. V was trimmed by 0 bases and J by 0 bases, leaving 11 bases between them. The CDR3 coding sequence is TGTGCCAGCAGTTACTCGAGGGACACTTCTAACTATGGCTACACCTTC. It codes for CASSYSRDTSNYGYTF.

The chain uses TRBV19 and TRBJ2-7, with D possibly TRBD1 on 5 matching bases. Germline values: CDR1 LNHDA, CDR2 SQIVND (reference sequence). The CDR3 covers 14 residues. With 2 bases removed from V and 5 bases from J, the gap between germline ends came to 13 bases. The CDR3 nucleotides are TGTGCCAGTAGTATACAGGGCCTCCTGGACGAGCAGTACTTC. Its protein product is CASSIQGLLDEQYF. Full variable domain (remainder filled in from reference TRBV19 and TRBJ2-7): DGGITQSPKYLFRKEGQNVTLSCEQNLNHDAMYWYRQDPGQGLRLIYYSQIVNDFQKGDIAEGYSVSREKKESFPLTVTSAQKNPTAFYLCASSIQGLLDEQYFGPGTRLTVT.

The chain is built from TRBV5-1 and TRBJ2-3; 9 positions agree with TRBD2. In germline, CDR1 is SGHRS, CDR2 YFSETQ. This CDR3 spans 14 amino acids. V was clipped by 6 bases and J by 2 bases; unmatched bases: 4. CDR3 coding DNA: TGCGCCAGCACATTAGCGGGAGCCACAGATACGCAGTATTTT. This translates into CASTLAGATDTQYF.

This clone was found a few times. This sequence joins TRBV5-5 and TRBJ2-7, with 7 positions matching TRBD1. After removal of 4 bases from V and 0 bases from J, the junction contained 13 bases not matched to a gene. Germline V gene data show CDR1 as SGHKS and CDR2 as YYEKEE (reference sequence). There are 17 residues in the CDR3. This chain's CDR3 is CASSPARTGTISYEQYF. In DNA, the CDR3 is TGTGCCAGCAGCCCGGCCCGGACAGGCACAATCTCCTACGAGCAGTACTTC.

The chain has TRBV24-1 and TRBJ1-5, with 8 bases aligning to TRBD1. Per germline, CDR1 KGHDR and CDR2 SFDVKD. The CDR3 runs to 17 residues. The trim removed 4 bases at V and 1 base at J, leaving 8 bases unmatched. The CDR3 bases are TGTGCCACCAGTGAGCGGACAGGGCTGGGGAGCAATCAGCCCCAGCATTTT. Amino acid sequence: CATSERTGLGSNQPQHF.

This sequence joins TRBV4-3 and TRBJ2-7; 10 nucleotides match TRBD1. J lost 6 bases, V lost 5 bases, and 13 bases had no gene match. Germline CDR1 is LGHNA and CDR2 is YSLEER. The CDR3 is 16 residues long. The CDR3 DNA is TGCGCCAGCAGCGTGGGGACAGGGGAGTTTTTCGGCGAGCAGTACTTC. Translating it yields CASSVGTGEFFGEQYF.

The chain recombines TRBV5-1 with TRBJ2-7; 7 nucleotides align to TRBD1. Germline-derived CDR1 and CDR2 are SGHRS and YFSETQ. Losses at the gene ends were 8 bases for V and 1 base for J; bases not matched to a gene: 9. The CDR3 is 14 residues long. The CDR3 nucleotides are TGCGCCAGTCACCGGGACAGATCATCCTACGAGCAGTACTTC. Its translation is CASHRDRSSYEQYF.

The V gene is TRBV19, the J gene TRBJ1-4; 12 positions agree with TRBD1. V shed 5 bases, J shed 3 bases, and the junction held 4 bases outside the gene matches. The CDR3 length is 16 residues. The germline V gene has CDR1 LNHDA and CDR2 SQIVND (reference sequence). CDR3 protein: CASSAGQGAANEKLFF. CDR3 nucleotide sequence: TGTGCCAGTAGTGCGGGACAGGGGGCAGCTAATGAAAAACTGTTTTTT.

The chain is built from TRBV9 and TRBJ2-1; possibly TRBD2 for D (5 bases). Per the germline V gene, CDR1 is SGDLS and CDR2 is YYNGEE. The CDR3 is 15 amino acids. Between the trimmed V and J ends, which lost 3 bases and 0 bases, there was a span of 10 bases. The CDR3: CASSEDLSSYNEQFF. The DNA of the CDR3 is TGTGCCAGCAGCGAGGACTTGAGCTCCTACAATGAGCAGTTCTTC. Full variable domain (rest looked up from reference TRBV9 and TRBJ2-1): DSGVTQTPKHLITATGQRVTLRCSPRSGDLSVYWYQQSLDQGLQFLIQYYNGEERAKGNILERFSAQQFPDLHSELNLSSLELGDSALYFCASSEDLSSYNEQFFGPGTRLTVL.

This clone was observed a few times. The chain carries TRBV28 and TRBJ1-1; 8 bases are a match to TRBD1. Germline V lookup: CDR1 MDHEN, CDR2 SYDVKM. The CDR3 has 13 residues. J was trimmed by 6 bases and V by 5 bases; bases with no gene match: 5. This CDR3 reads CASSINRGSEAFF. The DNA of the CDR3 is TGTGCCAGCAGTATAAACAGGGGGTCTGAAGCTTTCTTT.

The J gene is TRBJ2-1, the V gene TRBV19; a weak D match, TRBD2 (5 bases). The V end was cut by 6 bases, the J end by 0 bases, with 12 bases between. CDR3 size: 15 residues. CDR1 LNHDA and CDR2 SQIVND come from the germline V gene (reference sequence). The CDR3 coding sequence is TGTGCCAGTAGACCGGGGTTTAGCTCCTACAATGAGCAGTTCTTC. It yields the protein CASRPGFSSYNEQFF.

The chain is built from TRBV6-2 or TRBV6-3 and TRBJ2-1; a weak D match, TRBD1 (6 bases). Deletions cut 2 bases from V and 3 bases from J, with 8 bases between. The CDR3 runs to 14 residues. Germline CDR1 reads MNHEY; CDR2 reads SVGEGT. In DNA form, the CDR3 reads TGTGCCAGCAGTTACCTACAGGGCTACAATGAGCAGTTCTTC. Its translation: CASSYLQGYNEQFF.

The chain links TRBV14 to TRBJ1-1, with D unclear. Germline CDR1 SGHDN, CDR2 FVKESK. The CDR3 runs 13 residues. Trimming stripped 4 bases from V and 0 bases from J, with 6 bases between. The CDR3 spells CASSPLLNTEAFF. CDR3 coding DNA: TGTGCCAGCAGCCCACTATTGAACACTGAAGCTTTCTTT.

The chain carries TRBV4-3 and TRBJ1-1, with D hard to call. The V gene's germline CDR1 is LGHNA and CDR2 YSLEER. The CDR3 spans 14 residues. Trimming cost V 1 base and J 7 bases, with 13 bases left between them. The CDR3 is CASSQGFMGSEAFF. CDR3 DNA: TGCGCCAGCAGCCAAGGGTTTATGGGCAGTGAAGCTTTCTTT.

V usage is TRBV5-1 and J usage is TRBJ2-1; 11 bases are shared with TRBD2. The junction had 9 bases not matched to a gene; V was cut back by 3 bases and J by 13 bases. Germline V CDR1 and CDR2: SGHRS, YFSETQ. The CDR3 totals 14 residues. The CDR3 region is CASSSVAGGPYQFF. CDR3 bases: TGCGCCAGCAGCTCCGTAGCGGGAGGGCCGTATCAGTTCTTC. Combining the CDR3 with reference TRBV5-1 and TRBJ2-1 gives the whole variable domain KAGVTQTPRYLIKTRGQQVTLSCSPISGHRSVSWYQQTPGQGLQFLFEYFSETQRNKGNFPGRFSGRQFSNSRSEMNVSTLELGDSALYLCASSSVAGGPYQFFGPGTRLTVL.

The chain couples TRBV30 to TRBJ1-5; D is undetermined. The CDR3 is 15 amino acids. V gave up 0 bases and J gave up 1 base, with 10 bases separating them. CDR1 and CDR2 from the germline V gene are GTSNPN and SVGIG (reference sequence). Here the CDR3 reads CAWSVGRRSNQPQHF. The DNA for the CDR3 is TGTGCCTGGAGTGTAGGTAGGAGGAGCAATCAGCCCCAGCATTTT.

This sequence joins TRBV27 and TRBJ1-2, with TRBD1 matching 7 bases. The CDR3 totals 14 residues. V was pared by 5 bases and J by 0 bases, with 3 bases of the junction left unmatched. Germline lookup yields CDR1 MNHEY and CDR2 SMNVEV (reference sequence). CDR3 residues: CASSRGGANYGYTF. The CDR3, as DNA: TGTGCCAGCAGTAGAGGGGGCGCTAACTATGGCTACACCTTC.